This TCR beta chain derives from a study of T cell changes during pregnancy in multiple sclerosis. Data came from immunoSEQ multiplex PCR; TCRdb stores just in-frame clones and leaves some out. There are 75,000 to 90,000 clones in the sample; roughly nine tenths occur only once, and around 0.2% lies in the top ten. This CDR3 region has 11 residues. V dropped 4 bases and J dropped 2 bases, with 3 bases sitting between them. Germline V gene data show CDR1 as SGHRS and CDR2 as YFSETQ. The sequence derives from a female donor with multiple sclerosis, enrolled in a pregnancy study. The chain couples TRBV5-1 to TRBJ2-5; D call uncertain. The sample consisted of CD4+ T cells from peripheral blood mononuclear cells, taken before pregnancy. This CDR3 is CASSEQETQYF. The CDR3 nucleotides are TGCGCCAGCAGCGAGCAAGAGACCCAGTACTTC.